One sample yielded the 14 T cell receptor beta chains listed below, sequenced in a study of shared clonotypes between healthy human individuals. This table comes from immunoSEQ multiplex PCR, and its TCRdb copy is limited to in-frame clones, with some not included. The sample holds 980,000 or so clones; roughly 72% are singletons and the top ten take around 1.4%. What was sequenced was memory CD4+ T cells sorted from blood. Described subset: CD45RA-negative fraction. These receptors originate from a man younger than 35 in good health.

This clone was counted many times. The CDR3 sequence: CASRLLGIANTGELFF. The CDR3, as DNA: TGCGCCAGCAGGTTATTAGGCATCGCGAACACCGGGGAGCTGTTTTTT. This sequence joins TRBV5-1 and TRBJ2-2; D is unclear. The CDR3 spans 16 residues. Trimming removed 5 bases at V and 0 bases at J, with 14 bases between. Germline V gene lookup returns CDR1 SGHRS and CDR2 YFSETQ.

The V gene is TRBV19, the J gene TRBJ1-1; unclear D gene. V lost 6 bases and J lost 3, with 14 bases in between. CDR1 and CDR2 from the germline V gene are LNHDA and SQIVND (reference sequence). This CDR3 region has 14 residues. CDR3 DNA: TGTGCCAGTAGCCGTCTGAGGAGCGACACTGAAGCTTTCTTT. Translation: CASSRLRSDTEAFF.

V and J are TRBV4-1 and TRBJ1-3, with D unclear. V lost 6 bases, J lost 2 bases, and 8 bases lay in between. This CDR3 region has 13 residues. Germline CDR1 and CDR2: MGHRA and YSYEKL. This chain's CDR3 is CASRPTPGNTIYF. The CDR3 bases are TGCGCCAGCAGACCCACCCCTGGAAACACCATATATTTT.

The V gene is TRBV6-4, the J gene TRBJ1-5; TRBD1 agrees at 7 bases. V shed 6 bases, J shed 2 bases, and the junction held 7 bases outside the gene matches. This CDR3 is built from 15 residues. Germline V gene data show CDR1 as MRHNA and CDR2 as SNTAGT. In DNA, the CDR3 is TGTGCCAGCAGGACAGACAGGGAGGGCAATCAGCCCCAGCATTTT. Protein sequence: CASRTDREGNQPQHF.

The V gene is TRBV10-3, the J gene TRBJ2-7; 10 bases map to TRBD1. The CDR3 loop spans 15 amino acids. Germline loops: CDR1 ENHRY, CDR2 SYGVKD. The junction had 10 bases not matched to a gene; V was cut back by 6 bases and J by 5 bases. The CDR3 sequence: CAISASGQGFDEQYF. CDR3 DNA: TGTGCCATCAGCGCTTCGGGACAGGGGTTCGACGAGCAGTACTTC.

J is TRBJ2-7 and V is TRBV7-2, with D maybe TRBD2 (6 bases). The CDR3 length is 15 residues. The V and J ends lost 2 bases and 0 bases respectively, with 11 bases between them. Germline values: CDR1 SGHTA, CDR2 FQGNSA. In nucleotides, the CDR3 is TGTGCCAGCAGCTTAAGTGGGGGGAGCTCCTACGAGCAGTACTTC. It codes for CASSLSGGSSYEQYF.

A remark on this clone: This sample also contains other DNA sequences that code for the same CDR3. The rearrangement links TRBV5-5 to TRBJ2-7, with D perhaps being TRBD1 or TRBD2 (5 bases each). The CDR3 has 12 amino acids. V lost 4 bases to trimming and J lost 2 bases, with 7 bases between them. In germline, CDR1 is SGHKS, CDR2 YYEKEE (reference sequence). As DNA, the CDR3 is TGTGCCAGCAGCCTGGGGGCCTACGAGCAGTACTTC. This gives the protein CASSLGAYEQYF.

Concerning this clone: Other DNA sequences in this sample translate to the same CDR3. The J gene is TRBJ2-3, the V gene TRBV2, with D unclear. The V end lost 6 bases, the J end lost 2 bases, and 3 bases lay between the germline ends. Germline CDR1 SNHLY, CDR2 FYNNEI. This CDR3 region has 11 residues. The CDR3 coding sequence is TGTGCCAGCAGCAACACAGATACGCAGTATTTT. It specifies CASSNTDTQYF. The full variable domain, its missing parts supplied by reference TRBV2 and TRBJ2-3, is EPEVTQTPSHQVTQMGQEVILRCVPISNHLYFYWYRQILGQKVEFLVSFYNNEISEKSEIFDDQFSVERPDGSNFTLKIRSTKLEDSAMYFCASSNTDTQYFGPGTRLTVL.

This sequence joins TRBV7-8 and TRBJ1-5; 8 bases are shared with TRBD1. Germline V gene lookup returns CDR1 SGHVS and CDR2 FQNEAQ. This CDR3 is built from 15 residues. V lost 3 bases and J lost 5; bases outside the gene matches: 6. CDR3 amino acids: CASSLGGQDHQPQHF. The DNA for the CDR3 is TGTGCCAGCAGCTTGGGGGGACAGGACCATCAGCCCCAGCATTTT.

This chain connects TRBV4-1 to TRBJ2-2, with 10 nucleotides matching TRBD2. CDR1 and CDR2 from the germline V gene are MGHRA and YSYEKL. This CDR3 has 17 residues. Losses at the gene ends were 3 bases for V and 5 bases for J; bases not matched to a gene: 9. The CDR3 is CASSQASGRALTGELFF. In nucleotides, the CDR3 is TGCGCCAGCAGCCAGGCAAGCGGGAGGGCCCTGACCGGGGAGCTGTTTTTT.

The chain recombines TRBV7-2 with TRBJ1-2; D unclear. V shed 5 bases and J shed 7 bases, with 11 bases lying between them. CDR3 length: 12 residues. In germline, CDR1 is SGHTA, CDR2 FQGNSA. CDR3 nucleotides: TGTGCCAGCAGCCCCAAGAGCTCTGGCTACACCTTC. It encodes CASSPKSSGYTF.

This chain joins TRBV2 and TRBJ2-7; 8 positions agree with TRBD1. The ends lost 6 bases at V and 2 bases at J; junction bases unmatched: 6. Per the germline V gene, CDR1 is SNHLY and CDR2 is FYNNEI. This CDR3 has 14 residues. The CDR3 region is CASRRQGPTYEQYF. CDR3 bases: TGTGCCAGCAGGAGACAGGGGCCGACCTACGAGCAGTACTTC. The whole variable domain, remainder taken from reference TRBV2 and TRBJ2-7, is EPEVTQTPSHQVTQMGQEVILRCVPISNHLYFYWYRQILGQKVEFLVSFYNNEISEKSEIFDDQFSVERPDGSNFTLKIRSTKLEDSAMYFCASRRQGPTYEQYFGPGTRLTVT.

This chain links TRBV2 with TRBJ1-2; 8 nucleotides align to TRBD1. The germline V gene has CDR1 SNHLY and CDR2 FYNNEI. With 5 bases clipped from V and 8 bases from J, the junction kept 4 bases outside the gene matches. The CDR3 has 12 amino acids. The CDR3 DNA is TGTGCCAGCAGTCGACAGGGGTGGGGCTACACCTTC. It is translated as CASSRQGWGYTF.

This clone appeared a single time. Germline is not matched at one junction end, which may reflect a read error. The V gene is TRBV11-3, the J gene TRBJ1-3; no clear D gene. The germline V gene has CDR1 SGHNT and CDR2 YENEEA. CDR3 length equals 14 residues. DNA of the CDR3: TGTGCCAGCAGCTTAGCGGCAGAAGGAAACGCCATATATTTT. This encodes CASSLAAEGNAIYF.